The next 23 T cell receptor beta chains were all read from a single sample in a study of cytomegalovirus exposure and HLA in healthy donors. The PCR made use of 60 Vbeta and 13 Jbeta primers. Profiled with immunoSEQ multiplex PCR; TCRdb holds only in-frame clones, not every one. The sample carries roughly 150,000 clones, roughly four fifths recorded once. Sequenced input: PBMCs. The receptors stem from a middle-aged man in good health and CMV-seropositive.

This chain links TRBV5-1 with TRBJ2-2; the D gene is possibly TRBD2 (7 bases). V was trimmed by 3 bases and J by 3 bases, leaving 15 bases between them. CDR1 is SGHRS, CDR2 YFSETQ, per germline. CDR3 length: 16 amino acids. The CDR3 loop reads CASSWGLAVDTGELFF. DNA for the CDR3: TGCGCCAGCAGCTGGGGGCTAGCGGTGGACACCGGGGAGCTGTTTTTT.

The CDR3 region has the DNA TGCAGCGTTGATGCTAGGGGTGAGCAAGAGACCCAGTACTTC. Its translation is CSVDARGEQETQYF. The chain joins TRBV29-1 to TRBJ2-5; TRBD1 might be the D (5 bases). V was clipped by 3 bases and J by 2 bases, with 13 bases between them. The CDR3 totals 14 residues. CDR1 and CDR2 from the germline V gene are SQVTM and ANQGSEA.

The rearrangement uses TRBV2 and TRBJ2-1; 14 bases align to TRBD2. Germline-derived CDR1 and CDR2 are SNHLY and FYNNEI. This CDR3 is built from 16 residues. V lost 5 bases and J lost 6; bases outside the gene matches: 6. The CDR3 bases are TGTGCCAGCAGTCCCGGACTAGCGGGGGGATCCAATGAGCAGTTCTTC. It specifies CASSPGLAGGSNEQFF.

The table lists this clone with a few counts. The chain employs TRBV30 and TRBJ1-2; no definite D call. CDR1 is GTSNPN, CDR2 SVGIG, per germline (reference sequence). V lost 1 base, J lost 6 bases, and 12 bases lay in between. This CDR3 comprises 13 residues. CDR3 region: CAWSAAAFHGYTF. CDR3 DNA: TGTGCCTGGAGTGCAGCGGCCTTCCATGGCTACACCTTC.

The gene calls are TRBV14 and TRBJ2-7; 7 bases fit TRBD2. CDR3 size: 14 residues. V trimming: 3 bases; J trimming: 1 base; junction bases outside the gene matches: 3. Germline V gives CDR1 SGHDN, CDR2 FVKESK. The chain's CDR3 is CASSHLGGSYEQYF. The DNA for the CDR3 is TGTGCCAGCAGCCACCTGGGAGGGTCCTACGAGCAGTACTTC.

The chain carries TRBV20-1 and TRBJ1-2, with D unresolved. The CDR3 spans 11 residues. Trimming pared 3 bases from V and 5 bases from J, leaving 7 bases between. Germline V CDR1 and CDR2: DFQATT, SNEGSKA (reference sequence). The DNA of the CDR3 is TGCAGTGCTAGTGACGGGTATGGCTACACCTTC. Encoded protein: CSASDGYGYTF.

The J gene is TRBJ2-2, the V gene TRBV15; 8 bases are a match to TRBD2. The CDR3 contains 17 residues. Per germline, CDR1 LNHNV and CDR2 YYDKDF (reference sequence). J gave up 0 bases and V 2 bases, and 5 bases lay outside the gene matches. CDR3: CATSRSSGGANTGELFF. DNA of the CDR3: TGTGCCACCAGCAGATCCTCCGGGGGGGCGAACACCGGGGAGCTGTTTTTT. The variable domain in full, with the rest retrieved from reference TRBV15 and TRBJ2-2, is DAMVIQNPRYQVTQFGKPVTLSCSQTLNHNVMYWYQQKSSQAPKLLFHYYDKDFNNEADTPDNFQSRRPNTSFCFLDIRSPGLGDTAMYLCATSRSSGGANTGELFFGEGSRLTVL.

The rearrangement links TRBV19 to TRBJ1-2; no reliable D call. The germline V gene has CDR1 LNHDA and CDR2 SQIVND (reference sequence). The length of the CDR3 is 16 residues. The V gene lost 4 bases and the J gene lost 0 bases, with 15 bases spanning the gap. The CDR3 protein is CASSRDGSGANYGYTF. As DNA, the CDR3 is TGTGCCAGTAGTAGAGACGGGTCCGGAGCTAACTATGGCTACACCTTC.

The chain carries TRBV4-1 and TRBJ1-1, with D unresolved. V was pared by 0 bases and J by 8 bases, with 7 bases between. CDR1 is MGHRA and CDR2 is YSYEKL in the germline V gene. CDR3 size: 12 residues. The CDR3 DNA sequence: TGCGCCAGCAGCCAAGATCGAGGGGAAGCTTTCTTT. It translates to CASSQDRGEAFF.

The genes are TRBV4-3 and TRBJ2-5, with D perhaps TRBD1 (6 bases). Germline V CDR1 and CDR2: LGHNA, YSLEER. The CDR3 covers 15 residues. The V and J ends lost 0 bases and 2 bases respectively, with 10 bases between them. This chain's CDR3 is CASSQDSQGQETQYF. CDR3 nucleotide sequence: TGCGCCAGCAGCCAAGATTCGCAGGGGCAAGAGACCCAGTACTTC.

J is TRBJ2-7 and V is TRBV5-1, with D tentatively TRBD2 (6 bases). With 0 bases removed from V and 2 bases from J, the gap between germline ends came to 9 bases. The germline CDR1 and CDR2 sequences are SGHRS and YFSETQ. CDR3 length equals 14 residues. The CDR3 loop reads CASSLGRETYEQYF. In DNA, the CDR3 is TGCGCCAGCAGCTTGGGTCGGGAGACCTACGAGCAGTACTTC. The variable domain in full, completed from reference TRBV5-1 and TRBJ2-7, reads KAGVTQTPRYLIKTRGQQVTLSCSPISGHRSVSWYQQTPGQGLQFLFEYFSETQRNKGNFPGRFSGRQFSNSRSEMNVSTLELGDSALYLCASSLGRETYEQYFGPGTRLTVT.

The rearrangement uses TRBV11-2 and TRBJ1-1; 8 bases are a match to TRBD1. Trimming took 5 bases from V and 3 from J; bases not matched to a gene: 2. The CDR3 length is 13 residues. In germline, CDR1 is SGHAT, CDR2 FQNNGV. The CDR3 nucleotides are TGTGCCAGCAGCGAGACAGGGGACACTGAAGCTTTCTTT. Translating gives CASSETGDTEAFF.

The rearrangement links TRBV29-1 to TRBJ2-5; TRBD1 is a possible D gene (6 bases). Germline values: CDR1 SQVTM, CDR2 ANQGSEA. This CDR3 contains 13 residues. Trimming took off 6 bases at V and 7 bases at J, with 18 bases between the two ends. The DNA for the CDR3 is TGCAGCGTGGATGGACAGTCCTGGGGGACCCAGTACTTC. Residues: CSVDGQSWGTQYF.

The gene calls are TRBV5-1 and TRBJ2-7; 13 positions agree with TRBD2. The CDR3 consists of 18 residues. Germline V gene lookup returns CDR1 SGHRS and CDR2 YFSETQ. Trimming removed 0 bases from V and 3 bases from J; junction bases left unmatched: 9. This CDR3 reads CASSLGPPGLAGDYEQYF. CDR3 nucleotides: TGCGCCAGCAGCTTGGGTCCCCCAGGACTAGCGGGAGACTACGAGCAGTACTTC. Variable domain in full (rest from reference TRBV5-1 and TRBJ2-7): KAGVTQTPRYLIKTRGQQVTLSCSPISGHRSVSWYQQTPGQGLQFLFEYFSETQRNKGNFPGRFSGRQFSNSRSEMNVSTLELGDSALYLCASSLGPPGLAGDYEQYFGPGTRLTVT.

The table lists this clone with a count of one. This rearrangement joins TRBV5-1 to TRBJ1-6; 7 nucleotides line up with TRBD1. Per the germline V gene, CDR1 is SGHRS and CDR2 is YFSETQ. The J segment lost 8 bases and the V segment lost 4 bases, leaving 12 bases of the junction unmatched. This CDR3 region has 16 residues. The CDR3 sequence is CASSPGSGTVDSPLHF. The CDR3 DNA sequence: TGCGCCAGCAGCCCGGGGAGTGGGACAGTTGATTCACCCCTCCACTTT.

V gene TRBV7-3 combines with J gene TRBJ2-7; D is ambiguous. There are 13 residues in the CDR3. V gave up 5 bases and J gave up 1 base, with 9 bases separating them. Germline CDR1 is SGHTA and CDR2 is FQGTGA. This CDR3 reads CASSQSASYEQYF. DNA of the CDR3: TGTGCCAGCAGCCAATCCGCGTCCTACGAGCAGTACTTC.

The CDR3 region is CASSSRGGHTDTQYF. The CDR3 coding sequence is TGTGCCAGCAGCTCCCGGGGAGGGCACACAGATACGCAGTATTTT. The J gene is TRBJ2-3, the V gene TRBV11-3; 7 bases match TRBD2. CDR1 SGHNT and CDR2 YENEEA come from the germline V gene. The CDR3 covers 15 residues. V lost 4 bases, J lost 2 bases, and 6 bases stayed unmatched.

This clone came up a few times. One end of the junction is discordant with germline, which a read error may explain. The chain joins TRBV11-2 to TRBJ2-7; a weak D match, TRBD1 (6 bases). Germline assignment: CDR1 SGHAT and CDR2 FQNNGV. This CDR3 is built from 12 residues. CDR3 protein: CASSLETGLRSF. The CDR3 DNA follows: TGTGCCAGCAGCTTAGAAACAGGGTTACGTTCCTTC.

The chain employs TRBV2 and TRBJ1-2, with 8 nucleotides matching TRBD1. Germline values: CDR1 SNHLY, CDR2 FYNNEI. V was pared by 3 bases and J by 3 bases, with 6 bases of the junction left unmatched. The CDR3 consists of 15 residues. CDR3 in amino acids: CASSDRGLGDYGYTF. The CDR3 DNA follows: TGTGCCAGCAGTGACAGGGGGCTAGGGGACTATGGCTACACCTTC.

The rearrangement joins TRBV5-4 to TRBJ2-5; 13 nucleotides align to TRBD2. V lost 4 bases to trimming and J lost 3 bases; unmatched junction nucleotides: 0. Germline CDR1 reads SGHNT; CDR2 reads YYREEE (reference sequence). The CDR3 is made up of 14 amino acids. In DNA, the CDR3 is TGTGCCAGCAGCGGGACTAGCGGGGAAGAGACCCAGTACTTC. It is translated as CASSGTSGEETQYF.

The chain joins TRBV5-1 to TRBJ2-3, with 10 nucleotides matching TRBD1. J was trimmed by 5 bases and V by 4 bases; bases with no gene match: 10. The CDR3 is 16 amino acids. Germline V lookup: CDR1 SGHRS, CDR2 YFSETQ. As DNA, the CDR3 is TGCGCCAGCAGCCCTCCCAGCGGGGACAGGGGAGATACGCAGTATTTT. Translating gives CASSPPSGDRGDTQYF.

The chain has TRBV6-1 and TRBJ2-5; 12 bases map to TRBD2. The germline V gene has CDR1 MNHNS and CDR2 SASEGT. The junction had 5 bases not matched to a gene; V was cut back by 1 base and J by 2 bases. CDR3 length: 17 amino acids. This chain's CDR3 is CASSEGGLAGLQETQYF. The CDR3 DNA reads as TGTGCCAGCAGTGAAGGGGGACTAGCGGGTTTACAAGAGACCCAGTACTTC.

This clone has a handful of counts. The chain recombines TRBV14 with TRBJ2-6; D not resolved. V was clipped by 3 bases and J by 4 bases, with 13 bases between them. Germline CDR1 reads SGHDN; CDR2 reads FVKESK. This CDR3 spans 16 amino acids. The CDR3 nucleotides read TGTGCCAGCAGCCAGCAGTTTCCTTCCGGGGCCAACGTCCTGACTTTC. This sequence encodes CASSQQFPSGANVLTF.